These T cell receptor beta chains were read from a single sample in a study of OX40 agonist ivuxolimab in advanced cancers. Method: immunoSEQ multiplex PCR; TCRdb's copy keeps in-frame clones and lacks some. The table shows around 58,000 clones, with around 84% occurring only once. This material consisted of CD4+ or CD8+ T cells sorted from blood, taken in a trial of the OX40 agonist ivuxolimab. The receptor set was obtained from an adult with an advanced solid tumor such as melanoma, head and neck, liver or kidney cancer. Both conserved end residues are part of each CDR3. A D gene is named only where the DNA matches it firmly. Rows give clone size only sometimes, using once, few, many, or a class for an expanded clone.

V	D	size	J	length	CDR3	DNA
TRBV11-2	-	once	TRBJ2-6	18	CASSPWTQRVSGANVLTF	TGTGCCAGCAGCCCATGGACCCAGAGAGTCTCTGGGGCCAACGTCCTGACTTTC
TRBV5-4	TRBD2	-	TRBJ2-1	14	CASSIGLAYNEQFF	TGTGCCAGCAGCATTGGACTAGCCTACAATGAGCAGTTCTTC
TRBV7-9	TRBD2	-	TRBJ2-1	15	CSTGTSGKGGNEQFF	TGTTCAACCGGGACTAGCGGAAAAGGGGGCAATGAGCAGTTCTTC
TRBV18	TRBD1	-	TRBJ2-2	14	CASSGTGYTGELFF	TGTGCCAGCTCTGGGACAGGGTACACCGGGGAGCTGTTTTTT
TRBV19	TRBD1	-	TRBJ1-1	14	CASSTRDRGTEAFF	TGTGCCAGTAGCACCCGGGACAGAGGAACTGAAGCTTTCTTT
TRBV4-3	-	-	TRBJ1-2	15	CASSQDLNSNYGYTF	TGCGCCAGCAGCCAAGATCTCAACAGTAACTATGGCTACACCTTC
TRBV9	-	few	TRBJ2-2	16	CASSVDQVGFTGELFF	TGTGCCAGCAGCGTGGACCAGGTCGGGTTTACCGGGGAGCTGTTTTTT
TRBV28	-	-	TRBJ1-4	12	CASNWGNEKLFF	TGTGCCAGCAATTGGGGTAATGAAAAACTGTTTTTT
TRBV7-8	-	-	TRBJ1-5	15	CASSLSRDSNQPQHF	TGTGCCAGCAGCTTATCCCGAGACAGCAATCAGCCCCAGCATTTT
TRBV27	-	-	TRBJ2-1	12	CASSRPDNEQFF	TGTGCCAGCTCTCGCCCTGACAATGAGCAGTTCTTC
TRBV11-2	TRBD2	few	TRBJ2-3	18	CASSSTSGRTRGTDTQYF	TGTGCCAGCAGCTCGACTAGCGGGAGGACTCGGGGCACAGATACGCAGTATTTT
TRBV4-1	-	-	TRBJ1-2	11	CASSRGQNNTF	TGCGCCAGCAGCCGAGGACAGAACAACACCTTC
TRBV5-1	-	-	TRBJ2-2	15	CASSTRRRGPGELFF	TGCGCCAGCAGCACTAGAAGGAGGGGTCCCGGGGAGCTGTTTTTT
TRBV9	-	-	TRBJ2-3	12	CASGGNTDTQYF	TGTGCCAGCGGGGGGAACACAGATACGCAGTATTTT
TRBV6-6	-	-	TRBJ1-1	13	CASSQFTNTEAFF	TGTGCCAGCAGTCAGTTTACCAACACTGAAGCTTTCTTT
TRBV6-1	-	-	TRBJ1-4	17	CASSEVRSGSVNEKLFF	TGTGCCAGCAGTGAAGTTCGGTCTGGGTCAGTTAATGAAAAACTGTTTTTT
TRBV5-1	-	-	TRBJ2-3	14	CASRRGGSTDTQYF	TGCGCCAGCCGCAGGGGCGGGAGCACAGATACGCAGTATTTT
TRBV7-9	TRBD1	-	TRBJ2-1	16	CASRTFLRQGANEQFF	TGTGCCAGCAGGACCTTTCTCCGGCAGGGGGCTAATGAGCAGTTCTTC
TRBV27	TRBD2	-	TRBJ2-7	16	CASSPMTSGRVAEQYF	TGTGCCAGCAGTCCGATGACTAGCGGGAGGGTAGCCGAGCAGTACTTC
TRBV19	-	-	TRBJ2-1	14	CASSTHGIGNEQFF	TGTGCCAGTAGTACCCATGGAATTGGGAATGAGCAGTTCTTC
TRBV6-5	TRBD1	-	TRBJ2-4	15	CASSTRTGAKNIQYF	TGTGCCAGCAGTACGCGGACAGGAGCCAAAAACATTCAGTACTTC
TRBV25-1	-	-	TRBJ2-2	14	CASSVGQNTGELFF	TGTGCCAGCAGTGTGGGACAAAACACCGGGGAGCTGTTTTTT
TRBV7-2	-	-	TRBJ2-5	14	CASSLGTFEETQYF	TGTGCCAGCAGCCTCGGGACATTCGAAGAGACCCAGTACTTC
TRBV2	-	-	TRBJ1-2	13	CASVGGLNYGYTF	TGTGCCAGCGTGGGGGGGCTAAACTATGGCTACACCTTC
TRBV28	TRBD1	-	TRBJ2-7	15	CASSIPDRGSYEQYF	TGTGCCAGCAGTATCCCAGACAGGGGCTCCTACGAGCAGTACTTC
TRBV4-2	TRBD2	-	TRBJ2-1	19	CASSQERSRTSGRGDEQFF	TGTGCCAGCAGCCAAGAAAGGTCTAGGACTAGCGGGAGAGGAGATGAGCAGTTCTTC
TRBV2	-	-	TRBJ2-1	12	CASSFRGNEQFF	TGTGCCAGCAGCTTCAGGGGAAATGAGCAGTTCTTC
TRBV7-2	-	-	TRBJ2-1	17	CASSFAGTSSSYNEQFF	TGTGCCAGCAGCTTCGCCGGGACTTCTAGCTCCTACAATGAGCAGTTCTTC
TRBV9	TRBD2	few	TRBJ2-5	15	CASSVDSGRGETQYF	TGTGCCAGCAGCGTAGATAGCGGGAGGGGAGAGACCCAGTACTTC
TRBV19	-	once	TRBJ2-2	13	CASSIGYTGELFF	TGTGCCAGTAGTATAGGGTACACCGGGGAGCTGTTTTTT
TRBV7-9	-	-	TRBJ1-1	15	CASSFGGDAGTEAFF	TGTGCCAGCAGCTTCGGGGGGGATGCGGGCACTGAAGCTTTCTTT
TRBV5-4	-	-	TRBJ2-7	11	CASSDSYEQYF	TGTGCCAGCAGCGACTCCTACGAGCAGTACTTC
TRBV11-2	-	-	TRBJ2-1	15	CASSLDRVSYNEQFF	TGTGCCAGCAGCTTAGATCGGGTCTCCTACAATGAGCAGTTCTTC
TRBV29-1	-	few	TRBJ2-1	12	CSVNRDYNEQFF	TGCAGCGTCAACAGGGATTACAATGAGCAGTTCTTC
TRBV5-4	TRBD2	-	TRBJ2-7	15	CASSPPGTMTYEQYF	TGTGCCAGCAGCCCCCCCGGGACTATGACTTACGAGCAGTACTTC
TRBV7-2	-	-	TRBJ2-2	14	CASSYVRGPGELFF	TGTGCCAGCAGTTACGTAAGGGGCCCCGGGGAGCTGTTTTTT
TRBV7-9	-	-	TRBJ1-6	16	CASSFGVVSYNSPLHF	TGTGCCAGCAGCTTTGGGGTGGTCTCCTATAATTCACCCCTCCACTTT
TRBV7-8	-	-	TRBJ1-1	14	CASSPSTGSTEAFF	TGTGCCAGCAGCCCCTCCACGGGGAGCACTGAAGCTTTCTTT
TRBV9	-	once	TRBJ2-1	13	CATGTEDYNEQFF	TGTGCCACCGGGACTGAGGATTACAATGAGCAGTTCTTC
TRBV7-2	TRBD2	-	TRBJ2-5	14	CASSLGLAGGTQYF	TGTGCCAGCAGCTTAGGGCTAGCGGGGGGGACCCAGTACTTC
TRBV9	-	-	TRBJ2-7	16	CASSPRPLGATYEQYF	TGTGCCAGCAGCCCTCGCCCGTTGGGCGCTACCTACGAGCAGTACTTC
TRBV5-1	TRBD1	-	TRBJ2-6	16	CASSSNRGHGANVLTF	TGCGCCAGCAGCTCCAACAGGGGGCACGGGGCCAACGTCCTGACTTTC